What follows are 4 T cell receptor beta chains derived from one specimen sequenced in a study of PD-L1 blockade in urothelial cancer (TCRdb year 2017). Library method: the immunoSEQ multiplex PCR assay. TCRdb took over this immuneACCESS table, retaining in-frame rearrangements with V and J assigned. Such tables are incomplete; in checked studies, under half of the missing clones stem from an unresolved V gene, and the remainder is unexplained. The sample includes about 74,000 clones, with less than 90% observed a single time. Approximately 4.7% of the sample is in the top ten clones. The sample was PBMCs, taken around atezolizumab (anti-PD-L1) treatment. Receptors were obtained from an older man with urothelial cancer.

This clone was counted once. This sequence joins TRBV29-1 and TRBJ2-7, with 9 positions matching TRBD1. From germline, CDR1 is SQVTM and CDR2 ANQGSEA. V lost 4 bases and J lost 6; bases outside the gene matches: 4. CDR3 length: 12 residues. The CDR3 DNA reads as TGCAGCGTTGGGACAGGGGTCGTCGAGCAGTACTTC. Protein product: CSVGTGVVEQYF.

The CDR3 spells CASSPLAGGGDTQYF. The CDR3 DNA reads as TGCGCCAGCAGTCCCCTAGCGGGAGGAGGGGATACGCAGTATTTT. The J gene is TRBJ2-3, the V gene TRBV5-1; TRBD2 matches at 11 bases. This CDR3 is 15 amino acids long. The germline V gene has CDR1 SGHRS and CDR2 YFSETQ. The V segment lost 5 bases and the J segment 6 bases; nucleotides outside the gene matches: 8.

This clone came up a few times. The rearrangement links TRBV18 to TRBJ2-7; D is unresolved. Germline V gene data show CDR1 as KGHSH and CDR2 as LQKENI. The ends were cut back, 6 bases at V and 0 bases at J, with 3 bases in the middle. CDR3 length: 11 residues. CDR3 DNA sequence: TGTGCCAGCTCCAGCTCCTACGAGCAGTACTTC. Protein product: CASSSSYEQYF.

The gene calls are TRBV7-2 and TRBJ2-1, with 7 bases lining up with TRBD2. CDR3 length: 15 residues. Germline CDR1 SGHTA, CDR2 FQGNSA. Trimming at V came to 4 bases and at J to 5 bases, leaving 8 bases not matched to a gene. The CDR3 nucleotides are TGTGCCAGCAGCTCATGGGACTACCCAAACAATGAGCAGTTCTTC. It codes for CASSSWDYPNNEQFF.